This entry describes one T cell receptor (beta chain). Its antigen is not identified. CDR1 LNHDA and CDR2 SQIVND come from the germline V gene (reference sequence). This CDR3 contains 17 residues. Unmatched junction bases numbered 11, after V lost 4 bases and J lost 4 bases. The data were produced by immunoSEQ multiplex PCR, yet TCRdb's version contains in-frame clones alone and is incomplete. The sample includes around 80,000 clones, around 86% of them seen just once. This entry is derived from a study of T cell responses to AZD1222 COVID-19 vaccine. Notes on the study in general: White British ancestry dominated among donors, who included more females, and clonal diversity was possibly underestimated.

The specimen was peripheral blood, collected on day 0 of AZD1222 vaccination. This chain joins TRBV19 and TRBJ1-5, with 9 positions matching TRBD1. This TCR was sampled from an adult in good health. The CDR3 DNA reads as TGTGCCAGTAGTACAGCGCCGGGACAGGGCTTTAATCAGCCCCAGCATTTT. Translating it yields CASSTAPGQGFNQPQHF.